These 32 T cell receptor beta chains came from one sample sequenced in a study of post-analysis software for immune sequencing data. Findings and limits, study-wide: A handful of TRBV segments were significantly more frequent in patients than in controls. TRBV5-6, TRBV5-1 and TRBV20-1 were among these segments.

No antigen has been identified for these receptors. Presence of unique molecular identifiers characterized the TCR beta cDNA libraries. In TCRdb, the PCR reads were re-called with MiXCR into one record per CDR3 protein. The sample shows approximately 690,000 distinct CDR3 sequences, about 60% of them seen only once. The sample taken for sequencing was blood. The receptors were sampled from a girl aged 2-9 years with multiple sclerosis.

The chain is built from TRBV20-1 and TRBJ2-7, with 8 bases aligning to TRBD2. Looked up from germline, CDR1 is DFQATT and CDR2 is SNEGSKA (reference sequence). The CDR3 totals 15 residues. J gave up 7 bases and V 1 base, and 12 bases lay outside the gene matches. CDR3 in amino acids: CSARGPSGGRLEQYF. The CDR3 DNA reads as TGCAGTGCTAGAGGGCCCAGCGGGGGCCGGTTAGAGCAGTACTTC.

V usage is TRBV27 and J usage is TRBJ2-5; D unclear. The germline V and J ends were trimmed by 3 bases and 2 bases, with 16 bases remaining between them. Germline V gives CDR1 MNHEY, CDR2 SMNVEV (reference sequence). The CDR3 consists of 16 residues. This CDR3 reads CASSFPPTVIQETQYF. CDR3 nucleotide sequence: TGTGCCAGCAGTTTCCCGCCTACAGTTATACAAGAGACCCAGTACTTC.

Here the CDR3 reads CAISDHGLDGETQYF. In DNA, the CDR3 is TGTGCCATCAGTGACCACGGACTAGACGGAGAGACCCAGTACTTC. The chain is built from TRBV10-3 and TRBJ2-5, with 7 bases identical to TRBD2. This CDR3 is built from 15 residues. Germline lookup yields CDR1 ENHRY and CDR2 SYGVKD. Losses at the gene ends were 3 bases for V and 4 bases for J; bases not matched to a gene: 8.

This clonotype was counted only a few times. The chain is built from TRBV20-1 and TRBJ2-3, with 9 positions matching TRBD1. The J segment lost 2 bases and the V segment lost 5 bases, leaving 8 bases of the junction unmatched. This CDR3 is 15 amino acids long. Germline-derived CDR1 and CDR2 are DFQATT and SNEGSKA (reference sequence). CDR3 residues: CSAPRGTGPTDTQYF. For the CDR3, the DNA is TGCAGTGCTCCCAGGGGGACAGGGCCCACAGATACGCAGTATTTT.

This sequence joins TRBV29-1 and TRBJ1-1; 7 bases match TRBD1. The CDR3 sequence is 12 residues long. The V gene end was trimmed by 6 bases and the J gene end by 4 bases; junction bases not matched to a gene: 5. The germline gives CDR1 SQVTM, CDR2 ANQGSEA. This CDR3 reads CSVIRDSTEAFF. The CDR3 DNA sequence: TGCAGCGTGATCCGGGACAGCACTGAAGCTTTCTTT.

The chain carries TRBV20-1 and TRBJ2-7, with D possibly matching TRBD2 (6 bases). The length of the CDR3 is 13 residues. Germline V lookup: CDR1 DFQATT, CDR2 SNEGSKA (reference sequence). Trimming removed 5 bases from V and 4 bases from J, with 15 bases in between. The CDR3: CSARGVGQYEQYF. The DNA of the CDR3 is TGCAGTGCTCGCGGGGTTGGGCAGTACGAGCAGTACTTC.

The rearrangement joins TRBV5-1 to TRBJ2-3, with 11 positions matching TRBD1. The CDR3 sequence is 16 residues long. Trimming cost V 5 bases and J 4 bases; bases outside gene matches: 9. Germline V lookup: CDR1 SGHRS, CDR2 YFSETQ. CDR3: CASSPGQGAWADTQYF. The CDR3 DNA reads TGCGCCAGCAGTCCCGGACAGGGGGCTTGGGCAGATACGCAGTATTTT. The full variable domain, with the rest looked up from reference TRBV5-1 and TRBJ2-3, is KAGVTQTPRYLIKTRGQQVTLSCSPISGHRSVSWYQQTPGQGLQFLFEYFSETQRNKGNFPGRFSGRQFSNSRSEMNVSTLELGDSALYLCASSPGQGAWADTQYFGPGTRLTVL.

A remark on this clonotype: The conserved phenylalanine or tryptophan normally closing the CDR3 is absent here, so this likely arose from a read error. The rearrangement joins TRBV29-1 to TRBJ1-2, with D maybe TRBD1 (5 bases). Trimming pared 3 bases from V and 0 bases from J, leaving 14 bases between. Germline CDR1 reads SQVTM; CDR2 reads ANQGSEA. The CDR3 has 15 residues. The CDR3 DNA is TGCAGCGTTGATGTTTCGCAGGGCTCTAACTATGGCTACACCGTC. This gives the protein CSVDVSQGSNYGYTV.

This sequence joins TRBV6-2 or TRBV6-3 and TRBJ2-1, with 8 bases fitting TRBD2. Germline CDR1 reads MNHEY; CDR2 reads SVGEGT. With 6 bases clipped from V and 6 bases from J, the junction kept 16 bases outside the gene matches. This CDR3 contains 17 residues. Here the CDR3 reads CASRHLTPSGGINEQFF. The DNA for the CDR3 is TGTGCCAGCAGACACTTGACCCCCAGCGGGGGAATCAATGAGCAGTTCTTC.

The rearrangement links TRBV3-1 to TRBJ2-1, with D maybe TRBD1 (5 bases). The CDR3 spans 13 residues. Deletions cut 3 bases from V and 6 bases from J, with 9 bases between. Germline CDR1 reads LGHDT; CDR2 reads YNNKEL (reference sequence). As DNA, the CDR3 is TGTGCCAGCAGCCAGTGGGGCAGCAATGAGCAGTTCTTC. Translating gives CASSQWGSNEQFF.

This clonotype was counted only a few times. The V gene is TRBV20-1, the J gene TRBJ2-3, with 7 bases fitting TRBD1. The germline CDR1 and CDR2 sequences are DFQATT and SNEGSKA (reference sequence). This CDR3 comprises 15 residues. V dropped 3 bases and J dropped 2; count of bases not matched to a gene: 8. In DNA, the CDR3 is TGCAGTGCTAGCGTTCTACAGGGGACCACAGATACGCAGTATTTT. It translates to CSASVLQGTTDTQYF.

The CDR3 reads CASSSVRGGGNYGYTF. CDR3 nucleotide sequence: TGTGCCAGCAGCTCCGTGCGGGGGGGAGGGAACTATGGCTACACCTTC. The chain couples TRBV11-2 to TRBJ1-2; possibly TRBD1 for D (5 bases). Germline V gene lookup returns CDR1 SGHAT and CDR2 FQNNGV. Trimming pared 4 bases from V and 2 bases from J, leaving 17 bases between. This CDR3 is built from 16 residues.

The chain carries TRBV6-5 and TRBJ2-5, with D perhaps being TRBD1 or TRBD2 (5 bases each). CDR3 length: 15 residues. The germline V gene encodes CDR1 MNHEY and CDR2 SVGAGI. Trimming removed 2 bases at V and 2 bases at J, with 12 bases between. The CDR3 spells CASSYLFGAQETQYF. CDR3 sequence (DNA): TGTGCCAGCAGTTACCTTTTCGGGGCTCAAGAGACCCAGTACTTC.

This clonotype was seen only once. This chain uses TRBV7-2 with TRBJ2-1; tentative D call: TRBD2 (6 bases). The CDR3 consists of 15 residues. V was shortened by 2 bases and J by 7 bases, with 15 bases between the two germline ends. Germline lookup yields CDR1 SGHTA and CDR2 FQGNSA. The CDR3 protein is CASSLNWGERNEQFF. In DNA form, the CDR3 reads TGTGCCAGCAGCTTAAATTGGGGGGAACGGAATGAGCAGTTCTTC.

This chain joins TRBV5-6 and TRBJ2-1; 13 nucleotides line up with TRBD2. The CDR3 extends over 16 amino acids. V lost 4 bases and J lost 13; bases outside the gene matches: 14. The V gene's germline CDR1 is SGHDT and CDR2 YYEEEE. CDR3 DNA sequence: TGTGCCAGCAGCCTACAAACGGGACTAGCGGGATCAAGACAGTTCTTC. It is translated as CASSLQTGLAGSRQFF.

In DNA, the CDR3 is TGTGCCAGCAGTTTGGGGACAGGCCGGGGGACCGGGGAGCTGTTTTTT. Translation: CASSLGTGRGTGELFF. The chain joins TRBV27 to TRBJ2-2; 8 bases are a match to TRBD1. The germline V gene encodes CDR1 MNHEY and CDR2 SMNVEV (reference sequence). CDR3 length equals 16 residues. V was pared by 3 bases and J by 5 bases, with 8 bases of the junction left unmatched.

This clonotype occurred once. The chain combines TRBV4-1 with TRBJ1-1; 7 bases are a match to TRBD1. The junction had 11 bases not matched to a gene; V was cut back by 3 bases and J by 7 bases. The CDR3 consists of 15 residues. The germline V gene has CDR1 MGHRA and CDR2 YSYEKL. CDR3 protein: CASSHPDRVRGEAFF. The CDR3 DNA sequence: TGCGCCAGCAGCCACCCCGACAGGGTTCGGGGTGAAGCTTTCTTT.

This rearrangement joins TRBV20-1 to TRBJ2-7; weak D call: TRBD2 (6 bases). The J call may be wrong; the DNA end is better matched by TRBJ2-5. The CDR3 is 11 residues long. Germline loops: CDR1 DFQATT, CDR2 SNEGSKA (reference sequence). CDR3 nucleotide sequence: TGCAGTGCCCAGAGCGGGGAGACCCAGTACTTC. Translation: CSAQSGETQYF.

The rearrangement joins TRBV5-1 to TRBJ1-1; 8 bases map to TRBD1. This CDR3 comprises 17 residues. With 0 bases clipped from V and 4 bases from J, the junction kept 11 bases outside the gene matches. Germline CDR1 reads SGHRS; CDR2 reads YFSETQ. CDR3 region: CASSLGGTGTEFTEAFF. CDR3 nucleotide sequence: TGCGCCAGCAGCTTGGGGGGGACAGGAACTGAATTCACTGAAGCTTTCTTT.

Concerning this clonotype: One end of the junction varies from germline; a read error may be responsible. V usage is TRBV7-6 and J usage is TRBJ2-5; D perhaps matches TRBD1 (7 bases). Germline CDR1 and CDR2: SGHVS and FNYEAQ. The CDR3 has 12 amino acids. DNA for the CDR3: TGTGCCGGCAGCTTCCAGGGGGGAGAGCAGTACTTC. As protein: CAGSFQGGEQYF.

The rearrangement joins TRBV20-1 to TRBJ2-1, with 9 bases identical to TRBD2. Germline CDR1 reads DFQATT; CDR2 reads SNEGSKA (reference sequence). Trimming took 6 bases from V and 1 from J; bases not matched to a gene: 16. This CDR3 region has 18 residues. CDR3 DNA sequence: TGCAGTGCGGGCCACTCCACTCGGCGGGAGGGTTCCTACAATGAGCAGTTCTTC. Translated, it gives CSAGHSTRREGSYNEQFF.

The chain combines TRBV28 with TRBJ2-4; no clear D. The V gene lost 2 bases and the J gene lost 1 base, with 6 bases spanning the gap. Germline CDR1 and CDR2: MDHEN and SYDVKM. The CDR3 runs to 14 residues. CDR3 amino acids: CASSLGQAKNIQYF. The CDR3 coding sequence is TGTGCCAGCAGTTTAGGCCAGGCCAAAAACATTCAGTACTTC. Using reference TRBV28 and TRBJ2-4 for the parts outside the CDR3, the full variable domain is DVKVTQSSRYLVKRTGEKVFLECVQDMDHENMFWYRQDPGLGLRLIYFSYDVKMKEKGDIPEGYSVSREKKERFSLILESASTNQTSMYLCASSLGQAKNIQYFGAGTRLSVL.

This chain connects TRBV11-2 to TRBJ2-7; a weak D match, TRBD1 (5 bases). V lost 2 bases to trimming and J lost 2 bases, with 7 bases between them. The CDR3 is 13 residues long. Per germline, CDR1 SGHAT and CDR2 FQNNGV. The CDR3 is CASSLPGPYEQYF. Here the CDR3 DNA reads TGTGCCAGCAGCTTACCAGGGCCCTACGAGCAGTACTTC. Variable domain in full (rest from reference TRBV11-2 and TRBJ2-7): EAGVAQSPRYKIIEKRQSVAFWCNPISGHATLYWYQQILGQGPKLLIQFQNNGVVDDSQLPKDRFSAERLKGVDSTLKIQPAKLEDSAVYLCASSLPGPYEQYFGPGTRLTVT.

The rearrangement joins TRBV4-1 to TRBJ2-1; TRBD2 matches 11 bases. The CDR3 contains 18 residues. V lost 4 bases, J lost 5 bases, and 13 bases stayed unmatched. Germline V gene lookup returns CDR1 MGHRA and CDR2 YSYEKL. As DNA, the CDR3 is TGCGCCAGCAGCCCAGGCGGGACCTTAGCGGGGGGGCACAATGAGCAGTTCTTC. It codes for CASSPGGTLAGGHNEQFF.

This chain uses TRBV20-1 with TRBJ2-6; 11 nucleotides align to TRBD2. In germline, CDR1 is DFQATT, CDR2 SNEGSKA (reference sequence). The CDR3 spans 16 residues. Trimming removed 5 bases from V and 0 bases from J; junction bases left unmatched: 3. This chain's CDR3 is CSAGGLAVSGANVLTF. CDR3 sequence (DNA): TGCAGTGCTGGGGGACTAGCGGTCTCTGGGGCCAACGTCCTGACTTTC.

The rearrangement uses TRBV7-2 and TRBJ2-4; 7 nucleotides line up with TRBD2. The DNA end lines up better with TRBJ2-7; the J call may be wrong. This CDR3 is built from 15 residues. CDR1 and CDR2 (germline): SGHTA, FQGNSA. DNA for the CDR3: TGTGCCAGCAGCCAACGGACTAGTTCCTTTTACGAGCAGTACTTC. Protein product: CASSQRTSSFYEQYF.

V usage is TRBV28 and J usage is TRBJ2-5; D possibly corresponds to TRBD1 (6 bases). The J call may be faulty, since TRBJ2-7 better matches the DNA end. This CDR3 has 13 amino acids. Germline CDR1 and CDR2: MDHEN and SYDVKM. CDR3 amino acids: CASSPYQGNEQYF. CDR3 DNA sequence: TGTGCCAGCAGTCCTTACCAGGGGAACGAGCAGTACTTC.

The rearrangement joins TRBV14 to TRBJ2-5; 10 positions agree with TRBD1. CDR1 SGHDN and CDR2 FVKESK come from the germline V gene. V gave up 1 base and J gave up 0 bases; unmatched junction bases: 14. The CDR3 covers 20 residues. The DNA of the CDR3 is TGTGCCAGCAGCCAAGCCGGACCCGGGACAGGGGCCTTTTACCAAGAGACCCAGTACTTC. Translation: CASSQAGPGTGAFYQETQYF.

The CDR3 DNA reads as TGCGCCAGCAGCCAGGAACAGGGGGTGCTAAACTATGGCTACACCTTC. It is translated as CASSQEQGVLNYGYTF. This chain uses TRBV4-3 with TRBJ1-2; TRBD1 aligns across 8 bases. CDR1 is LGHNA, CDR2 YSLEER, per germline. The CDR3 spans 16 residues. V lost 3 bases to trimming and J lost 2 bases; unmatched junction nucleotides: 8.

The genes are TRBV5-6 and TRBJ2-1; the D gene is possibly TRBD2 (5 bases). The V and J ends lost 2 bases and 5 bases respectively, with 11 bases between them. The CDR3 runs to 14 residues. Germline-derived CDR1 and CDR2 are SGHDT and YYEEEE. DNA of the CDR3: TGTGCCAGCAGCTTCGAGGACTTCAACAATGAGCAGTTCTTC. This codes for CASSFEDFNNEQFF. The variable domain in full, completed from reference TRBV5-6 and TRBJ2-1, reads DAGVTQSPTHLIKTRGQQVTLRCSPKSGHDTVSWYQQALGQGPQFIFQYYEEEERQRGNFPDRFSGHQFPNYSSELNVNALLLGDSALYLCASSFEDFNNEQFFGPGTRLTVL.

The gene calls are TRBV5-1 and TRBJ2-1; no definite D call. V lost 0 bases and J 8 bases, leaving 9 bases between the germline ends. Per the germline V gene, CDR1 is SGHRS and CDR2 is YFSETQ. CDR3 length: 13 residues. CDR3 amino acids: CASSLVFGDEQFF. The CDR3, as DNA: TGCGCCAGCAGCTTGGTATTCGGAGATGAGCAGTTCTTC.

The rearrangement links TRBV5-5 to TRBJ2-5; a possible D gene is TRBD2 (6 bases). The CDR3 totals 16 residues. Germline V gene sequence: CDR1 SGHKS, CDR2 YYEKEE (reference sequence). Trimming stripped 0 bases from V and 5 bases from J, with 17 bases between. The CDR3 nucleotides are TGTGCCAGCAGCTTGGTGGGCGCGGGGTCGGGGGAGACCCAGTACTTC. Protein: CASSLVGAGSGETQYF. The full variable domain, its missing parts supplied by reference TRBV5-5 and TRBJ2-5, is DAGVTQSPTHLIKTRGQQVTLRCSPISGHKSVSWYQQVLGQGPQFIFQYYEKEERGRGNFPDRFSARQFPNYSSELNVNALLLGDSALYLCASSLVGAGSGETQYFGPGTRLLVL.